This T cell receptor beta chain emerged from a study of vaccination and CD4 T cells after COVID-19. Study summary: A vaccine, either BNT162b2 or mRNA-1273, was given to participants in two doses. Cellular stimulation was performed using overlapping spike peptides derived from SARS-CoV-2, HCoV-NL63, HCoV-OC43 and HCoV-229E. Post-COVID specimens were obtained a median approximately 95 days after diagnosis (range 35 to 161).

Regarding this clonotype: Its antigen is not known.

The Oncomine TCR Beta short-read assay was applied to DNA of cultured CD4+ T cells. Each CDR3 protein is one row after TCRdb ran MiXCR on the PCR reads. The sample lists almost 15,000 distinct CDR3 sequences, around 74% occurring once. The germline CDR1 and CDR2 sequences are KGHSH and LQKENI. This CDR3 is built from 14 residues. Trimming cost V 6 bases and J 0 bases, with 11 bases left between them. Specified treatment: roughly nine-day PBMC culture with coronavirus spike peptide pools or control peptides (ViraFEST assay). After expanding antigen-specific T cells with peptide pools, ViraFEST sequenced their TCRs.

The sequencing input was CD4+ T cells from blood, cultured in vitro. The sequence was collected from a human donor who had recovered from COVID-19. V usage is TRBV18 and J usage is TRBJ1-1, with unresolved D. This CDR3 reads CASSPAIMNTEAFF. CDR3 bases: TGTGCCAGCTCCCCGGCGATCATGAACACTGAAGCTTTCTTT.